A single T cell receptor beta chain is shown here with its context. Its target is not known. These data come from a study of cytomegalovirus exposure and HLA in healthy donors. Study-wide findings and caveats: Reports indicated that the classifier achieved high specificity and sensitivity in diagnosing cytomegalovirus status.

The donors were in the approximately 120-subject validation cohort, distinct from the approximately 610-subject first cohort. Profiled with immunoSEQ multiplex PCR; TCRdb holds only in-frame clones, not every one. The sample contains 120,000 or so clones, roughly nine tenths of which appear only once. Germline values: CDR1 ENHRY, CDR2 SYGVKD. The CDR3 is made up of 15 amino acids. V shed 5 bases and J 3 bases; nucleotides not matched to a gene: 6. The sample consisted of PBMCs. The receptor comes from a woman under 30 in good health and CMV-seronegative. The rearrangement uses TRBV10-3 and TRBJ1-5; 8 bases line up with TRBD1. The CDR3 loop reads CAISRQGLYNQPQHF. CDR3 in DNA: TGTGCCATCAGTCGACAGGGGTTGTACAATCAGCCCCAGCATTTT.